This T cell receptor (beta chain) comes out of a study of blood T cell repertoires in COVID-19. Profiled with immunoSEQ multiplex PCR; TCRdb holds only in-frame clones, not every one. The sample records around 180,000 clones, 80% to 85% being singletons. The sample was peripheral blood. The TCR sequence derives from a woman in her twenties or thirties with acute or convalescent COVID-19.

CDR3 in amino acids: CANRGGSNNEQFF. CDR3 nucleotides: TGTGCCAACAGGGGGGGGAGCAACAATGAGCAGTTCTTC. The V gene is TRBV2, the J gene TRBJ2-1; a possible D gene is TRBD1 (8 bases). This CDR3 contains 13 residues. Per germline, CDR1 SNHLY and CDR2 FYNNEI. V lost 10 bases, J lost 5 bases, and 15 bases lay in between.